Below, one TCR beta chain is given with its context. Its antigen is as yet unknown. The source of the sample is a study of cytomegalovirus exposure and HLA in healthy donors. Study at large: Per a later analysis, the roughly 700 first-cohort and some 110 validation repertoires shared one platform.

Study findings and constraints: Specificity of a few CMV-associated chains for CMV antigens was verified in vitro. Reported results showed that the classifier diagnosed cytomegalovirus status with high specificity and sensitivity. The study listed 150 to 200 cytomegalovirus-associated TCR beta chains.

Assay used: immunoSEQ multiplex PCR; TCRdb lists only in-frame clones, some missing. The sample includes 240,000 or so clones, approximately 86% of them seen just once. V shed 4 bases and J shed 4 bases, with 13 bases lying between them. Germline CDR1 reads SEHNR; CDR2 reads FQNEAQ (reference sequence). The CDR3 is 14 residues long. This sequence joins TRBV7-9 and TRBJ2-5, with no clear D. What was sequenced was PBMCs. The clonotype originates from a young woman in good health and CMV-seropositive. CDR3 DNA sequence: TGTGCCAGCAGCTCAGACCCGCGGCGAGAGACCCAGTACTTC. Protein product: CASSSDPRRETQYF.